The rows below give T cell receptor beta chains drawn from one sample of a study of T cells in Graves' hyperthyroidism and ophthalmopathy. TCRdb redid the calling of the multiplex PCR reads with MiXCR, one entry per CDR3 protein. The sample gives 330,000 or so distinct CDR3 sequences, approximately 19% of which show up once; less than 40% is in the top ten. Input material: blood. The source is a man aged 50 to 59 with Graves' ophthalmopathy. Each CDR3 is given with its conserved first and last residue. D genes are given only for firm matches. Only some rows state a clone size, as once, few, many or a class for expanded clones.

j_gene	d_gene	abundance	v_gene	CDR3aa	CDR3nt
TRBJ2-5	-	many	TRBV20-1	CSANRGGGRTQETQYF	TGCAGTGCTAACAGGGGCGGCGGGAGAACTCAGGAGACCCAGTACTTC
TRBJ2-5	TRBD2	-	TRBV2	CASSHWTSGSVGETQYF	TGTGCCAGCAGTCACTGGACTAGCGGGAGTGTGGGAGAGACCCAGTACTTC
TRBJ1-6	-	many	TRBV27	CASSSAPGVSLHF	TGTGCCAGCAGTAGCGCCCCGGGGGTATCCCTCCACTTT
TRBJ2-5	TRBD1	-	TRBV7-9	CASSSPDRGPQETQYF	TGTGCCAGCAGCTCACCCGACAGGGGGCCCCAAGAGACCCAGTACTTC
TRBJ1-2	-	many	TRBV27	CASSSPVGGYTF	TGTGCCAGCAGTTCCCCAGTTGGTGGCTACACCTTC
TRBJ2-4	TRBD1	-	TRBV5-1	CASSRGRVPGAKNIQYF	TGCGCCAGCAGCAGGGGGCGAGTTCCGGGGGCCAAAAACATTCAGTACTTC
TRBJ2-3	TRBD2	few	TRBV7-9	CASSLGVLAGDWEPQYF	TGTGCCAGCAGCTTAGGAGTACTAGCGGGAGATTGGGAGCCGCAGTATTTT
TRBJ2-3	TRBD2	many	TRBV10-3	CAISDVPGLAGSETDTQYF	TGTGCCATCAGTGACGTACCGGGACTAGCGGGTTCCGAGACAGATACGCAGTATTTT
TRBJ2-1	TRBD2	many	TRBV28	CASSQLAGGNEQFF	TGTGCCAGCAGTCAGCTAGCGGGGGGGAATGAGCAGTTCTTC
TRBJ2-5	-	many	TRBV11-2	CASSSARTAAETQYF	TGTGCCAGCAGCTCCGCCCGGACTGCCGCGGAGACCCAGTACTTC
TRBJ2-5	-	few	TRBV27	CASSLRRSQETQYF	TGTGCCAGCAGTTTACGCAGATCCCAAGAGACCCAGTACTTC
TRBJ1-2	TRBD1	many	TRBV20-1	CSAPRTGNYGYTF	TGCAGTGCTCCCCGGACAGGGAACTATGGCTACACCTTC
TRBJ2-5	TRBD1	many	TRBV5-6	CASSRDRGGQETQYF	TGTGCCAGCAGCCGGGACAGGGGAGGCCAAGAGACCCAGTACTTC
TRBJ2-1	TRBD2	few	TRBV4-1	CASSQVLLATEQFF	TGCGCCAGCAGCCAAGTTCTACTAGCGACTGAGCAGTTCTTC
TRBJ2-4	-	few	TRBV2	CATSAGASLAKNIQYF	TGTGCCACCTCAGCAGGGGCAAGCCTAGCCAAAAACATTCAGTACTTC
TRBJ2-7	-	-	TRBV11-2	CASSLSDSGPYEQYF	TGTGCCAGCAGCTTAAGTGACTCTGGCCCCTACGAGCAGTACTTC
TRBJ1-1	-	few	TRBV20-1	CSVQLRNTEAFF	TGCAGTGTTCAACTCAGGAACACTGAAGCTTTCTTT
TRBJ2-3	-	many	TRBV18	CASSPMDTQYF	TGTGCCAGCTCGCCGATGGATACGCAGTATTTT
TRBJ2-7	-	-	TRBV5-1	CASNLQGWEQYF	TGCGCCAGCAACCTACAGGGCTGGGAGCAGTACTTC